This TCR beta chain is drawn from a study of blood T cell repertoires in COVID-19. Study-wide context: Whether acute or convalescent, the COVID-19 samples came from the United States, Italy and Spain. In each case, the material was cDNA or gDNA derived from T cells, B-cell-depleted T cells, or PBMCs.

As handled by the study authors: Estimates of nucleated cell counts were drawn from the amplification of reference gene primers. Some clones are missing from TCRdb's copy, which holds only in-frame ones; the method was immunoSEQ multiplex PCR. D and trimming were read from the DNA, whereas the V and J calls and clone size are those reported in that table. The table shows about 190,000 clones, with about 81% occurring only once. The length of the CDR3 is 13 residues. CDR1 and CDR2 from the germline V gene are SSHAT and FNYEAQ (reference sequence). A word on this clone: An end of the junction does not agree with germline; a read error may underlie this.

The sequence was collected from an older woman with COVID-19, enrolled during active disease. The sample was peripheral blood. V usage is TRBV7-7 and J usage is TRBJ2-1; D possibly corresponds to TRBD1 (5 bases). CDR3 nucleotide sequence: TGTGCTAGCAGCCGAGACAGTTACAATGAGCAGTTCTTC. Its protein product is CASSRDSYNEQFF.